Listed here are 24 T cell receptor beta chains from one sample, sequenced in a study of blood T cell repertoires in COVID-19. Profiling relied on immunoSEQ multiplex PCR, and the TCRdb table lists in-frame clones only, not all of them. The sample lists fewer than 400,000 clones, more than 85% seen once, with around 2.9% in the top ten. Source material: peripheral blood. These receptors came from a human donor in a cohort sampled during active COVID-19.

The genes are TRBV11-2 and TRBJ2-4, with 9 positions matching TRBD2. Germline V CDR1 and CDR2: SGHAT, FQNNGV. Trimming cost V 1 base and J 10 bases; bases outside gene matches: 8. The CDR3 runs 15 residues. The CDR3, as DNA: TGTGCCAGCAGCTTAGTTCAGGGACTAGCCCGGATTCAGTACTTC. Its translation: CASSLVQGLARIQYF.

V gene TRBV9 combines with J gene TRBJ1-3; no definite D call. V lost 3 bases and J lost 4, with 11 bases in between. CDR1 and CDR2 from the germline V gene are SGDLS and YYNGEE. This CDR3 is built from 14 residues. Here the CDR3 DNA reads TGTGCCAGCAGCGGTGCCCCGGGGGGAAACACCATATATTTT. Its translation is CASSGAPGGNTIYF.

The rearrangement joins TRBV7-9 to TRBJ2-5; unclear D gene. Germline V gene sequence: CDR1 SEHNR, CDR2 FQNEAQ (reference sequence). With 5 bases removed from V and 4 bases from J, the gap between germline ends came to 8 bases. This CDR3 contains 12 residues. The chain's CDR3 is CASSEVGETQYF. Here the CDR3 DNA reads TGTGCCAGCAGCGAGGTCGGAGAGACCCAGTACTTC.

The CDR3 DNA reads TGTGCCAGCAGCGTTGACAGGGGCAGGGGCACAGATACGCAGTATTTT. This codes for CASSVDRGRGTDTQYF. The chain is built from TRBV9 and TRBJ2-3, with 8 bases identical to TRBD1. CDR1 is SGDLS and CDR2 is YYNGEE in the germline V gene. V shed 2 bases, J shed 1 base, and the junction held 6 bases outside the gene matches. The CDR3 consists of 16 residues. The full variable domain, its missing parts supplied by reference TRBV9 and TRBJ2-3, is DSGVTQTPKHLITATGQRVTLRCSPRSGDLSVYWYQQSLDQGLQFLIQYYNGEERAKGNILERFSAQQFPDLHSELNLSSLELGDSALYFCASSVDRGRGTDTQYFGPGTRLTVL.

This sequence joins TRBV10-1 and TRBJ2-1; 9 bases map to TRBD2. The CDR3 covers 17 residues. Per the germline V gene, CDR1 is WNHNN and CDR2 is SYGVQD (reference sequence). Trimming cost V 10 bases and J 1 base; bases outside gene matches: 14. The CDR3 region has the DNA TGCGCCACCCCCGGCGGGAGGGAGGGGTGGTCCTACAATGAGCAGTTCTTC. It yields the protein CATPGGREGWSYNEQFF.

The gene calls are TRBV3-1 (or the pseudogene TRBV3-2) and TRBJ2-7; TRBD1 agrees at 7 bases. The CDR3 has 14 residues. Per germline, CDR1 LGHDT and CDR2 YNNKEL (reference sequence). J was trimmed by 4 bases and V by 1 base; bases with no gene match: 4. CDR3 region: CASSQVGGKYEQYF. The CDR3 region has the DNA TGTGCCAGCAGCCAAGTAGGGGGCAAGTACGAGCAGTACTTC.

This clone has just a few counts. The CDR3 sequence: CASSSHRRMGLSAEAFF. CDR3 coding DNA: TGTGCCAGCAGTTCCCACAGGAGGATGGGACTTTCGGCTGAAGCTTTCTTT. V and J are TRBV27 and TRBJ1-1, with D tentatively TRBD1 (5 bases). V shed 4 bases and J shed 6 bases, with 24 bases lying between them. The germline V gene has CDR1 MNHEY and CDR2 SMNVEV (reference sequence). CDR3 length: 17 residues.

The CDR3 sequence: CSVGQSVGAFF. DNA of the CDR3: TGCAGCGTTGGACAGTCGGTTGGGGCTTTCTTT. The chain employs TRBV29-1 and TRBJ1-1; D is perhaps TRBD1 (5 bases). The germline V gene encodes CDR1 SQVTM and CDR2 ANQGSEA. CDR3 length: 11 amino acids. Trimming took 4 bases from V and 11 from J, leaving 14 bases between them.

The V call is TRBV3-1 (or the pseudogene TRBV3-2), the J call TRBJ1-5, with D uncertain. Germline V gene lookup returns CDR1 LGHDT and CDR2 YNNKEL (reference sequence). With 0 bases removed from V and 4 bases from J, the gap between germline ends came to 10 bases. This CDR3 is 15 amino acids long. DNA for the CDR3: TGTGCCAGCAGCCAAGACCCCAGGCTGAATCAGCCCCAGCATTTT. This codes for CASSQDPRLNQPQHF.

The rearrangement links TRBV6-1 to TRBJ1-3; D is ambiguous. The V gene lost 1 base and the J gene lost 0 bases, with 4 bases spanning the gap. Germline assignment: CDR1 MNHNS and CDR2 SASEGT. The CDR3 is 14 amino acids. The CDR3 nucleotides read TGTGCCAGCAGTGAAGTTATCTCTGGAAACACCATATATTTT. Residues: CASSEVISGNTIYF.

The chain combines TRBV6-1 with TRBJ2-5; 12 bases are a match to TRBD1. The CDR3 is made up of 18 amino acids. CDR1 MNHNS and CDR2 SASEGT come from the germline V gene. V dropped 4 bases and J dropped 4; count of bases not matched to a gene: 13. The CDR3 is CASSGSRGGTGGGETQYF. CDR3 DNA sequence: TGTGCCAGCAGTGGGTCCCGTGGCGGGACAGGGGGCGGAGAGACCCAGTACTTC.

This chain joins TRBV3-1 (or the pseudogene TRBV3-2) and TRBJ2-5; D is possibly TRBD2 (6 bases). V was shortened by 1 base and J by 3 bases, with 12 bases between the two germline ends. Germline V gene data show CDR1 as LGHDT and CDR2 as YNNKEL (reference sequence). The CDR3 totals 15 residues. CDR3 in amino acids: CASSQALGLEETQYF. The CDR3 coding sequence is TGTGCCAGCAGCCAAGCCCTGGGACTGGAAGAGACCCAGTACTTC.

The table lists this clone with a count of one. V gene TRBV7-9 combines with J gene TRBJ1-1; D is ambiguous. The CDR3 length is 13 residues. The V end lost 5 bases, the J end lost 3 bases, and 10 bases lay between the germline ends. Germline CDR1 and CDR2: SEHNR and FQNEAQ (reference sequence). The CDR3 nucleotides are TGTGCCAGCAGCCTAAGCGGTGACACTGAAGCTTTCTTT. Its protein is CASSLSGDTEAFF.

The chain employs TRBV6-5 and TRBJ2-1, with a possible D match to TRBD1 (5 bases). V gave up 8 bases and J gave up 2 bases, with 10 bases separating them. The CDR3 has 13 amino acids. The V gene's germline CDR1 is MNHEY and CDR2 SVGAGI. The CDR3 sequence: CASRQGPYNEQFF. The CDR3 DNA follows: TGTGCCAGCCGGCAGGGTCCCTACAATGAGCAGTTCTTC.

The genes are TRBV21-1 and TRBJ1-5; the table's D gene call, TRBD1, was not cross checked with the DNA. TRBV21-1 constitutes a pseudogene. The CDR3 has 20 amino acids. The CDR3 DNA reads TGTGCCAGCAGCGCAAGAGCGACAGGGGCTTATCGACATAGCAATCAGCCCCAGCATTTT. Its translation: CASSARATGAYRHSNQPQHF.

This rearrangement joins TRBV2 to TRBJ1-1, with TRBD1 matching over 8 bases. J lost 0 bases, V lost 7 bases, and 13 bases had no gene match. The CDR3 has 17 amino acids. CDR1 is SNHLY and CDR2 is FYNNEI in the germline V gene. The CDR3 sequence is CASTKDREGPMNTEAFF. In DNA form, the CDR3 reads TGTGCCAGCACTAAGGACAGGGAGGGGCCCATGAACACTGAAGCTTTCTTT.

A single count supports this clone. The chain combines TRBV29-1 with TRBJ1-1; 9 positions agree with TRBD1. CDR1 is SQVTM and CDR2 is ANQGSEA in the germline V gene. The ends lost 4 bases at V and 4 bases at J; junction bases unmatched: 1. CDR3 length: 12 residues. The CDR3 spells CSVAGQGTEAFF. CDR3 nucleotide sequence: TGCAGCGTTGCGGGACAGGGCACTGAAGCTTTCTTT.

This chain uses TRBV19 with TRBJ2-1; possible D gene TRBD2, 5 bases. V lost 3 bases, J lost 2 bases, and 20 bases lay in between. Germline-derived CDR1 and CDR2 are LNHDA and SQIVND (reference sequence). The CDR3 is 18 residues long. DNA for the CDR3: TGTGCCAGTAGTATTTTCTCGCGGGCGCCGCCGACCTACAATGAGCAGTTCTTC. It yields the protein CASSIFSRAPPTYNEQFF.

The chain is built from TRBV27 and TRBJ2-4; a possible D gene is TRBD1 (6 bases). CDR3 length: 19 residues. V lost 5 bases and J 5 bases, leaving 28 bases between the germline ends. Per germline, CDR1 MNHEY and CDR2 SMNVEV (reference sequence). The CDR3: CASSPRSPQSRGKENIQYF. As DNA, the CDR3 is TGTGCCAGCAGTCCCCGGTCGCCCCAATCCAGGGGTAAGGAAAACATTCAGTACTTC.

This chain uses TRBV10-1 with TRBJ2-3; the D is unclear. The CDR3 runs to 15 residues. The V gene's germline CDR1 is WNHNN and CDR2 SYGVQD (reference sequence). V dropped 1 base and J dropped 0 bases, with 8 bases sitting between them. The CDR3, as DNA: TGCGCCAGCAGTGAGTTCGAGTCTAGCACAGATACGCAGTATTTT. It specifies CASSEFESSTDTQYF.

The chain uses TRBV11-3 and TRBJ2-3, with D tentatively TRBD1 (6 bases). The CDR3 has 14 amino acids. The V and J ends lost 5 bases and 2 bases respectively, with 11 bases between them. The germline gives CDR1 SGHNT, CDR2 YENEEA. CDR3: CASSPQGPTDTQYF. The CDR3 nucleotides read TGTGCCAGCAGCCCACAGGGACCCACAGATACGCAGTATTTT.

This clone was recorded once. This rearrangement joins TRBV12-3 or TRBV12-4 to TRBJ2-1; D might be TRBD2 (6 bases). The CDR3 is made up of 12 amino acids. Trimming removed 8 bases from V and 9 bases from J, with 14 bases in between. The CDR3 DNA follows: TGTGCCAGCTCACATCCGGGGGTTGAGCAGTTCTTC. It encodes CASSHPGVEQFF.

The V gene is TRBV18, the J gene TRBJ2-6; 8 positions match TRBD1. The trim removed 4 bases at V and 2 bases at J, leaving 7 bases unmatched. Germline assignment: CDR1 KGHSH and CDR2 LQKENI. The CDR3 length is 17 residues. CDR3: CASSRDRLITGANVLTF. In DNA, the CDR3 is TGTGCCAGCTCACGGGACAGGTTGATAACTGGGGCCAACGTCCTGACTTTC.

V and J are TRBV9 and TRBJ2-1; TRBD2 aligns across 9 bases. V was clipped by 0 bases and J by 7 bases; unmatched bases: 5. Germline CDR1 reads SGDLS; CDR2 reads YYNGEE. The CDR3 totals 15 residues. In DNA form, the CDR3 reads TGTGCCAGCAGCGTAGGCGGGGGGGCCAGGAATGAGCAGTTCTTC. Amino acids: CASSVGGGARNEQFF. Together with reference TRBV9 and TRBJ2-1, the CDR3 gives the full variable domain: DSGVTQTPKHLITATGQRVTLRCSPRSGDLSVYWYQQSLDQGLQFLIQYYNGEERAKGNILERFSAQQFPDLHSELNLSSLELGDSALYFCASSVGGGARNEQFFGPGTRLTVL.